This record concerns one TCR beta chain sequence. Its cognate antigen has yet to be identified. Qualities for individual bases were not recorded, and no much larger clone is one base off. These data are taken from a study of blood T cell repertoires in COVID-19 (TCRdb year 2020). At the level of the whole study: Samples covering the acute and convalescent phases of COVID-19 were provided by collaborators in the United States, Italy and Spain. The prospective study material was composed of cDNA or gDNA derived from T cells, B-cell-depleted T cells, or PBMCs. Subjects who had been exposed to COVID-19, were actively infected with it, or had recovered from it provided the deeply sampled blood TCRbeta repertoires that made up the dataset. The repertoires were released in a freely available public database meant as a resource for research on the immune response to SARS-CoV-2. Samples came from the ongoing ImmuneRACE study (first 160 participants) plus 1,254 subjects from 6 global collaborators. The sample metadata nearly always contained a de-identified subject ID, COVID-19 status, age in years and sex. HLA class I and class II types, where available, came from metadata supplied by the sample provider rather than from assay-based typing.

Participants in the prospective study were enrolled through a virtual design, were aged roughly 18 to 100 years, and lived in roughly 24 United States geographic areas. Cohort assignment in the prospective study relied on participant-reported clinical history from a screening survey and a study questionnaire. Recovered participants in ImmuneRACE Cohort 3 were defined as having two consecutive negative NP/OP PCR tests, clearance from a healthcare professional, or resolution of symptoms. In the prospective study, mobile phlebotomists collected whole blood, serum and a nasopharyngeal or oropharyngeal swab from each participant. Over a roughly 2-month period, participants in the prospective study had the option of providing additional blood draws and questionnaires. Blood samples from the prospective study were shipped frozen or at room temperature prior to DNA extraction. Results and caveats for the whole study, not just this receptor: Clinical and demographic metadata were provided uncurated, with the amount varying by source and participant.

TCRbeta CDR3 regions were amplified from genomic DNA by means of the immunoSEQ Assay, a bias-controlled multiplex PCR. From the authors' description of their analysis: Nucleated cell counts per sample were estimated from amplification of reference gene primers within the assay. To quantify the absolute abundance of each unique TCRbeta CDR3 rearrangement, sequence reads were collapsed and filtered. For each sample, productive Simpson clonality was calculated by taking the square root of Simpson's diversity index across productive rearrangements. This immuneACCESS table, as held by TCRdb, lists in-frame sequences with V and J called but not all clones. Of the missing ones, under half trace to an unresolved V gene in checked studies; the others have no known cause. D and trimming come from the DNA, and the V and J calls and clone size come from that table. Recorded for this sample are about 330,000 clones; under 90% of them occurred a single time. The top ten constitute over 9.5% of the sample.

The germline V gene provides CDR1 SGHNT and CDR2 YENEEA. Taken from cysteine to phenylalanine, the CDR3 has 13 residues. Kept here is only the CDR3 DNA, which spans 39 bases and is read in frame from base 1. V has 5 bases trimmed and J has 10 bases trimmed; junction bases matching no gene number 5. Recombination linked TRBV11-3 to TRBJ2-5, and TRBD2 matches 12 of the central bases. What was sequenced was PBMCs or T cells enriched from blood (not recorded which). The clonotype originates from a woman under 30 who had recovered from COVID-19. The sequence in DNA is TGTGCCAGCAGCGGGGGACTAGCGGGTGACCAGTACTTC. Translated, this is CASSGGLAGDQYF.